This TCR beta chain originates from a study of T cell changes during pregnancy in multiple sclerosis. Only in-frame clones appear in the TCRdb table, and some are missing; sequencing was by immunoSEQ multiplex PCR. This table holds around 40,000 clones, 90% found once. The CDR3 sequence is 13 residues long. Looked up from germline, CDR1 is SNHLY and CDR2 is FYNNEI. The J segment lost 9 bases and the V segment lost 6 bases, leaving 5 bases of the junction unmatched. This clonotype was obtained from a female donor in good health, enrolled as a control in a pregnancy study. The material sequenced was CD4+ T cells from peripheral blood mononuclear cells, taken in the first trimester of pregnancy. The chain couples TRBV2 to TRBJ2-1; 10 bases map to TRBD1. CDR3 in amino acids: CASRTGGQGEQFF. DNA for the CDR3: TGTGCCAGCAGGACAGGGGGCCAGGGTGAGCAGTTCTTC.